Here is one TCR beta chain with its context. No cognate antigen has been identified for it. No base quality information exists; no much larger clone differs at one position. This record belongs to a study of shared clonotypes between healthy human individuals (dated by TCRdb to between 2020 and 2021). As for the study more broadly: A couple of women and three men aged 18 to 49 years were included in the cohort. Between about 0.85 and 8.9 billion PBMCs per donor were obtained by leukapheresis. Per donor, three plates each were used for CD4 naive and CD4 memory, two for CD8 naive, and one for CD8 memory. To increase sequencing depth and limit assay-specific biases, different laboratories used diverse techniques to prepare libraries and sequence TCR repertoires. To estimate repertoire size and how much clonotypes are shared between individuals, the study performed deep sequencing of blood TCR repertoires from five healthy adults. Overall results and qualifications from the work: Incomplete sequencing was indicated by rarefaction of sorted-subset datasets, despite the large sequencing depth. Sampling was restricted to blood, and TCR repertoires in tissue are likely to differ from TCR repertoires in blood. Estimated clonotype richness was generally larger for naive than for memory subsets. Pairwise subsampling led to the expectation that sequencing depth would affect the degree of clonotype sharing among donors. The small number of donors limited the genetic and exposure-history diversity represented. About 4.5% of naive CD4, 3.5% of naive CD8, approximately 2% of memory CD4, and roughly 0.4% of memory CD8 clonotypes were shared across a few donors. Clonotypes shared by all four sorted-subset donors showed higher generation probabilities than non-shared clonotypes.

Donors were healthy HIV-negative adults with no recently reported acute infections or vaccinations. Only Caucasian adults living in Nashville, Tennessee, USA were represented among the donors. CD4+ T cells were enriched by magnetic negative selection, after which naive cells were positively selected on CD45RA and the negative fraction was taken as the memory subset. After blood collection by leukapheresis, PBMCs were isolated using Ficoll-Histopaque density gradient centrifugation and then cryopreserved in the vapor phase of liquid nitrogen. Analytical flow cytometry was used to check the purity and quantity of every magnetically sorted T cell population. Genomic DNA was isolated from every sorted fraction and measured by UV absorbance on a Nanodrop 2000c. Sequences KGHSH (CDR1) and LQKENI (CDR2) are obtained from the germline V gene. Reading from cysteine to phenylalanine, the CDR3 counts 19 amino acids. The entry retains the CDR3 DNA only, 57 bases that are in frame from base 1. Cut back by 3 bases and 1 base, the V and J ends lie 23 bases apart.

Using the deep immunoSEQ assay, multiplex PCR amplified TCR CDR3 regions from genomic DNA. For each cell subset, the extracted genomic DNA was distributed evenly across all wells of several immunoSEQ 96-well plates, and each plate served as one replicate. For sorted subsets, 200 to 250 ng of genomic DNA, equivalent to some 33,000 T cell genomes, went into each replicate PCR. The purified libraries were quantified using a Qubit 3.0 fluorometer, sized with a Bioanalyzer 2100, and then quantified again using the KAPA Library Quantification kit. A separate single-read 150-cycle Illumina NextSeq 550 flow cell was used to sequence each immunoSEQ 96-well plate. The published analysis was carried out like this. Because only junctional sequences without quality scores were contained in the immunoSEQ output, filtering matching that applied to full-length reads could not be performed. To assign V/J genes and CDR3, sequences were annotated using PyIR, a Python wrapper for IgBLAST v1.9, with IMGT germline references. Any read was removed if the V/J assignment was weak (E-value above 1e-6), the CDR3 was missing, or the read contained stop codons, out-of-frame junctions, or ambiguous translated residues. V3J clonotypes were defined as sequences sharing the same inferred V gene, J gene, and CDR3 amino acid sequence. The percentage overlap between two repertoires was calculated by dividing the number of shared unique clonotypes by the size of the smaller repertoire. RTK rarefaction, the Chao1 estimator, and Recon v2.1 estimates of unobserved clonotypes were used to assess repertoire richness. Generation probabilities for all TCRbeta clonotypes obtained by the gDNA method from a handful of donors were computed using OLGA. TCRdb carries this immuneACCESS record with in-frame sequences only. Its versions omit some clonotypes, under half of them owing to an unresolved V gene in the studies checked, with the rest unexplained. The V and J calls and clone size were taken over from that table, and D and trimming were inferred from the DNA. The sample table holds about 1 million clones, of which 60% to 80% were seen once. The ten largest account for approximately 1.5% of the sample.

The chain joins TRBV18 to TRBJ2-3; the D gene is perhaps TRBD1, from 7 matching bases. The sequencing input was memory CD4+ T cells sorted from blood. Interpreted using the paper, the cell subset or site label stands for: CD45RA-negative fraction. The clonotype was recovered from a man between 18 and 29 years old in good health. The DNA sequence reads TGTGCCAGCTCACCTGATCGGGACAGCAATCCGGGAGGCACAGATACGCAGTATTTT. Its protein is CASSPDRDSNPGGTDTQYF.